Reported below is one TCR beta chain. Per the study methods: The authors estimated nucleated cell counts from reference gene primer amplification. Produced via immunoSEQ multiplex PCR; TCRdb's table is partial and in-frame only. That table gives V, J and clone size, and the DNA gave D and trimming. The profile shows 200,000 or so clones, 80% to 85% of them singletons. Enrolled through a virtual design, the participants were between 18 and 89 years of age and came from about two dozen US areas. All recovered Cohort 3 donors got two negative PCRs, got clearance, or saw symptom resolution. The sample comes from a study of blood T cell repertoires in COVID-19. Looking at the study overall: Collection of acute and convalescent COVID-19 samples took place in the United States, Italy and Spain.

The CDR3 has 15 amino acids. Looked up from germline, CDR1 is KGHSH and CDR2 is LQKENI. V dropped 2 bases and J dropped 3 bases, with 13 bases sitting between them. Sequenced: PBMCs or T cells enriched from blood (not recorded which). This sequence joins TRBV18 and TRBJ1-1, with D unresolved. The receptor was isolated from a man aged 40-49 years who had recovered from COVID-19. DNA of the CDR3: TGTGCCAGCTCACCAGCGGCCGGTACCGACACTGAAGCTTTCTTT. It yields the protein CASSPAAGTDTEAFF.